The clone carrying this T cell receptor (beta chain) was seen once. Its cognate antigen is unknown. V lost 8 bases, J lost 0 bases, and 16 bases stayed unmatched. Germline assignment: CDR1 LGHDT and CDR2 YNNKEL (reference sequence). This CDR3 is built from 18 residues. Sequencing was performed with immunoSEQ multiplex PCR; in TCRdb, only in-frame clones are kept and a portion is missing. This sample has approximately 120,000 clones, with 91% found just once. This sample was taken from a study of T cell responses to AZD1222 COVID-19 vaccine. The study's findings and limits: Seropositive status at baseline applied to only five or six AZD1222 recipients. The sample set comprised mostly white British donors with more females, and clonal diversity was possibly underestimated. Elevations in Spike-specific TCR breadth and depth followed administration of two AZD1222 doses. The repertoires were collected only after the peak T cell response.

This chain joins TRBV3-1 (or the pseudogene TRBV3-2) and TRBJ1-5, with 7 bases identical to TRBD1. The receptor comes from an adult in good health. The specimen comprised peripheral blood, sampled on day 0 of AZD1222 vaccination. The CDR3 bases are TGTGCCAGCGGAGGGGGCCCGAACCGGTGGTATAGCAATCAGCCCCAGCATTTT. The encoded protein is CASGGGPNRWYSNQPQHF.